The clone carrying this TCR beta chain was detected only a few times. This entry belongs to a study of shared clonotypes between healthy human individuals. Ten immunoSEQ deep assay plates were used to sequence unsorted PBMC DNA. Using immunoSEQ multiplex PCR, the repertoire was profiled, and TCRdb retains in-frame clones only, with some absent. The data hold 470,000 or so clones, with around 73% observed a single time. V shed 0 bases and J 1 base; nucleotides not matched to a gene: 4. CDR1 is SGHRS and CDR2 is YFSETQ in the germline V gene. This CDR3 spans 16 amino acids. The source of this sequence is a middle-aged woman in good health. Some clones in this sample may be carry-over from other donors' samples. The J gene is TRBJ2-1, the V gene TRBV5-1, with 7 bases fitting TRBD2. Specimen: PBMCs. In nucleotides, the CDR3 is TGCGCCAGCAGCTTGGCACCAGCGGGGTCCTACAATGAGCAGTTCTTC. Its protein product is CASSLAPAGSYNEQFF. Filled out from reference TRBV5-1 and TRBJ2-1, the complete variable domain reads KAGVTQTPRYLIKTRGQQVTLSCSPISGHRSVSWYQQTPGQGLQFLFEYFSETQRNKGNFPGRFSGRQFSNSRSEMNVSTLELGDSALYLCASSLAPAGSYNEQFFGPGTRLTVL.